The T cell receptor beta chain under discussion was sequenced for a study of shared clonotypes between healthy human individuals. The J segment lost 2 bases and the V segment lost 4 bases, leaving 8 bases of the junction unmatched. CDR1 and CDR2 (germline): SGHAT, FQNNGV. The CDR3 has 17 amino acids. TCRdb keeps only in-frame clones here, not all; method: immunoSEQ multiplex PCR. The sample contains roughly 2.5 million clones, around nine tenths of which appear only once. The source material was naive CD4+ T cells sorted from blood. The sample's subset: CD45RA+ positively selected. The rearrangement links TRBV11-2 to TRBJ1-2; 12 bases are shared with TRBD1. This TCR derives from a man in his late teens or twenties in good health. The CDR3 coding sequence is TGTGCCAGCAGCTCCAACGGGACAGGGGGCCCGAACTATGGCTACACCTTC. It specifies CASSSNGTGGPNYGYTF.